This T cell receptor (beta chain) derives from a study of CD8 T cells in ankylosing spondylitis. TCRdb reprocessed the 5' RACE reads via MiXCR and lists one record per CDR3 protein. Here the sample spans 25,000 to 35,000 distinct CDR3 sequences, 5% to 5.5% being singletons. This clonotype was counted at least ten times. The CDR3 runs to 16 residues. Germline V gene lookup returns CDR1 SGDLS and CDR2 YYNGEE. Trimming took off 4 bases at V and 1 base at J, with 17 bases between the two ends. The sequence came from a female donor with ankylosing spondylitis or in good health (not recorded which). The V call is TRBV9, the J call TRBJ2-5; D is tentatively TRBD1 or TRBD2 (7 bases each). Sequencing input: blood, either unsorted or a sorted T cell fraction (not recorded which). Written as DNA, the CDR3 is TGTGCCAGCAGCCCCAGGGGGGGTACCTCCCAAGAGACCCAGTACTTC. Protein product: CASSPRGGTSQETQYF. Variable domain in full (rest from reference TRBV9 and TRBJ2-5): DSGVTQTPKHLITATGQRVTLRCSPRSGDLSVYWYQQSLDQGLQFLIQYYNGEERAKGNILERFSAQQFPDLHSELNLSSLELGDSALYFCASSPRGGTSQETQYFGPGTRLLVL.